One sample yielded the 25 T cell receptor beta chains listed below, sequenced in a study of T cell responses to AZD1222 COVID-19 vaccine. Sequencing used immunoSEQ multiplex PCR; TCRdb keeps in-frame clones, though not all of them. The sample has about 160,000 clones; just under 95% are singletons. The material sequenced was peripheral blood, taken on day 0 of AZD1222 vaccination. The receptors here all came from an adult in good health.

The rearrangement uses TRBV28 and TRBJ1-4, with a tentative D call TRBD1 (5 bases). This CDR3 contains 14 residues. The V gene's germline CDR1 is MDHEN and CDR2 SYDVKM. Trimming left V 3 bases short and J 0 bases short, with 5 bases between. The CDR3 DNA reads as TGTGCCAGCAGTTTGGACACAACTAATGAAAAACTGTTTTTT. It encodes CASSLDTTNEKLFF.

Remarks on this clone: In the same sample, other DNA sequences code for this CDR3. The chain combines TRBV9 with TRBJ2-3; D gene ambiguous. Germline V gives CDR1 SGDLS, CDR2 YYNGEE. This CDR3 is 13 amino acids long. Trimming cost V 0 bases and J 4 bases, with 6 bases left between them. The CDR3 protein is CASSVGSPDTQYF. The CDR3 DNA is TGTGCCAGCAGCGTAGGGAGTCCAGATACGCAGTATTTT.

V and J are TRBV5-6 and TRBJ2-5; the D is unclear. Germline CDR1 SGHDT, CDR2 YYEEEE. The CDR3 has 12 residues. The V end lost 0 bases, the J end lost 3 bases, and 3 bases lay between the germline ends. CDR3 DNA sequence: TGTGCCAGCAGCTTGGTGGAAGAGACCCAGTACTTC. This codes for CASSLVEETQYF.

A note on this clone: One end of the junction varies from germline; a read error may be responsible. The rearrangement joins TRBV7-2 to TRBJ2-1; 8 bases map to TRBD1. Germline V gene data show CDR1 as SGHTA and CDR2 as FQGNSA. This CDR3 region has 11 residues. CDR3 sequence (DNA): TGTGCCAGCAGCGCGGACAGGGCCACGATCTTC. It yields the protein CASSADRATIF.

This clone appeared a few times. The V and J genes are TRBV4-3 and TRBJ2-7; possible D gene TRBD1, 5 bases. Germline V CDR1 and CDR2: LGHNA, YSLEER. The CDR3 totals 14 residues. The germline V and J ends were trimmed by 0 bases and 6 bases, with 12 bases remaining between them. The CDR3 DNA follows: TGCGCCAGCAGCCAAGATCTAGGTCAGGGCGAGCAGTACTTC. This encodes CASSQDLGQGEQYF.

V gene TRBV5-1 combines with J gene TRBJ1-6; D perhaps matches TRBD1 (5 bases). V was shortened by 1 base and J by 8 bases, with 7 bases between the two germline ends. The CDR3 sequence is 13 residues long. CDR1 is SGHRS, CDR2 YFSETQ, per germline. CDR3 residues: CASSLWGDSPLHF. CDR3 in DNA: TGCGCCAGCAGCTTGTGGGGGGATTCACCCCTCCACTTT.

The CDR3 loop reads CASTNPPGLAKNIQYF. Written as DNA, the CDR3 is TGTGCCAGCACCAACCCCCCGGGGCTAGCCAAAAACATTCAGTACTTC. This chain uses TRBV27 with TRBJ2-4; D tentatively reads TRBD1 or TRBD2 (5 bases each). V gave up 7 bases and J gave up 0 bases, with 16 bases separating them. This CDR3 region has 16 residues. Germline values: CDR1 MNHEY, CDR2 SMNVEV (reference sequence).

V gene TRBV4-2 combines with J gene TRBJ2-5; TRBD1 or TRBD2 may be the D gene (6 bases each). This CDR3 comprises 15 residues. Germline V gene data show CDR1 as LGHNA and CDR2 as YNFKEQ. The germline V and J ends were trimmed by 1 base and 5 bases, with 14 bases remaining between them. This CDR3 reads CASSQGQRRGETQYF. Written as DNA, the CDR3 is TGTGCCAGCAGCCAAGGCCAGCGGAGGGGGGAGACCCAGTACTTC.

In regard to this clone: Other DNA sequences within the sample encode an identical CDR3. The V call is TRBV2, the J call TRBJ2-7; D is unresolved. Germline V CDR1 and CDR2: SNHLY, FYNNEI. V was cut by 1 base and J by 2 bases, with 3 bases left in between. The CDR3 loop spans 12 amino acids. CDR3 DNA sequence: TGTGCCAGCAGTGAAGGCCCCTACGAGCAGTACTTC. As protein: CASSEGPYEQYF.

This clone was seen a single time. The chain links TRBV11-2 to TRBJ1-5; no reliable D call. The ends were cut back, 5 bases at V and 7 bases at J, with 12 bases in the middle. CDR3 size: 13 residues. CDR1 and CDR2 (germline): SGHAT, FQNNGV. The CDR3 is CASSRLERQPQHF. The CDR3 nucleotides are TGTGCCAGCAGCCGGCTTGAGAGACAGCCCCAGCATTTT.

This chain links TRBV4-2 with TRBJ2-7, with TRBD1 matching over 8 bases. The CDR3 runs to 15 residues. The germline V gene encodes CDR1 LGHNA and CDR2 YNFKEQ. J was trimmed by 4 bases and V by 1 base; bases with no gene match: 6. The CDR3 DNA is TGTGCCAGCAGCCAAGGGACAGGGTATCAATACGAGCAGTACTTC. Protein product: CASSQGTGYQYEQYF.

The V and J genes are TRBV5-1 and TRBJ1-1, with D maybe TRBD1 (6 bases). This CDR3 is 17 amino acids long. Between the trimmed V and J ends, which lost 1 base and 5 bases, there was a span of 21 bases. The germline CDR1 and CDR2 sequences are SGHRS and YFSETQ. The CDR3: CASSLFVQGTRRTEAFF. CDR3 DNA: TGCGCCAGCAGCTTGTTCGTGCAGGGGACCCGACGGACTGAAGCTTTCTTT.

The V call is TRBV5-1, the J call TRBJ1-1; D is unresolved. V was pared by 2 bases and J by 0 bases, with 5 bases between. The CDR3 extends over 13 amino acids. The germline gives CDR1 SGHRS, CDR2 YFSETQ. CDR3 bases: TGCGCCAGCAGCTTTACCTTGAACACTGAAGCTTTCTTT. It yields the protein CASSFTLNTEAFF.

This chain connects TRBV5-1 to TRBJ1-5, with 9 bases fitting TRBD1. Trimming at V came to 0 bases and at J to 6 bases, leaving 10 bases not matched to a gene. Germline V lookup: CDR1 SGHRS, CDR2 YFSETQ. The CDR3 is made up of 17 amino acids. This chain's CDR3 is CASSLVPGQGNGQPQHF. CDR3 DNA: TGCGCCAGCAGCTTGGTGCCGGGACAGGGAAACGGTCAGCCCCAGCATTTT.

CDR3 sequence: CATYPQGARSYNEQFF. In DNA form, the CDR3 reads TGTGCCACGTATCCGCAGGGGGCACGCTCCTACAATGAGCAGTTCTTC. The chain couples TRBV27 to TRBJ2-1; TRBD1 agrees at 8 bases. V lost 10 bases and J lost 0; bases outside the gene matches: 11. This CDR3 has 16 residues. Germline loops: CDR1 MNHEY, CDR2 SMNVEV (reference sequence).

CDR3 region: CASSPQGSGANVLTF. CDR3 DNA sequence: TGTGCCAGCAGTCCACAGGGCTCTGGGGCCAACGTCCTGACTTTC. The rearrangement links TRBV28 to TRBJ2-6; D is perhaps TRBD1 (6 bases). In germline, CDR1 is MDHEN, CDR2 SYDVKM. The CDR3 runs to 15 residues. Deletions cut 5 bases from V and 0 bases from J, with 8 bases between.

This sequence joins TRBV5-1 and TRBJ1-2, with D hard to call. The CDR3 extends over 14 amino acids. V lost 0 bases to trimming and J lost 2 bases, with 8 bases between them. Germline lookup yields CDR1 SGHRS and CDR2 YFSETQ. CDR3 region: CASSLVSVNYGYTF. For the CDR3, the DNA is TGCGCCAGCAGCTTGGTTTCGGTAAACTATGGCTACACCTTC.

V usage is TRBV20-1 and J usage is TRBJ2-1; 7 bases agree with TRBD2. This CDR3 comprises 12 residues. After removal of 6 bases from V and 8 bases from J, the junction contained 7 bases not matched to a gene. Germline CDR1 DFQATT, CDR2 SNEGSKA (reference sequence). CDR3 region: CSASKRGDEQFF. CDR3 nucleotide sequence: TGCAGTGCAAGTAAACGGGGGGATGAGCAGTTCTTC.

The genes are TRBV6-2 or TRBV6-3 and TRBJ1-6; D may be TRBD1 (5 bases). Per the germline V gene, CDR1 is MNHEY and CDR2 is SVGEGT. The CDR3 has 13 amino acids. V shed 5 bases and J shed 5 bases, with 7 bases lying between them. The CDR3 region is CASSTGDNSPLHF. The CDR3 DNA sequence: TGTGCCAGCAGTACAGGCGATAATTCACCCCTCCACTTT.

The chain joins TRBV5-1 to TRBJ1-2; D not certain. Per germline, CDR1 SGHRS and CDR2 YFSETQ. V was cut by 4 bases and J by 4 bases, with 11 bases left in between. The CDR3 runs to 13 residues. In nucleotides, the CDR3 is TGCGCCAGCAGCCCGGACGCAACCTATGGCTACACCTTC. Protein: CASSPDATYGYTF.

This chain uses TRBV19 with TRBJ1-6; TRBD1 might be the D (5 bases). Germline V gives CDR1 LNHDA, CDR2 SQIVND (reference sequence). Deletions cut 6 bases from V and 10 bases from J, with 22 bases between. The CDR3 has 16 residues. The CDR3 nucleotides are TGTGCCAGTAGCACGTCCGGCACAAGAGGGGAATCACCCCTCCACTTT. It codes for CASSTSGTRGESPLHF.

This chain links TRBV4-1 with TRBJ1-1; no reliable D call. The CDR3 has 13 amino acids. Germline values: CDR1 MGHRA, CDR2 YSYEKL. V lost 0 bases and J lost 7, with 9 bases in between. This CDR3 reads CASSQDSRSEAFF. CDR3 coding DNA: TGCGCCAGCAGCCAAGATTCCCGGAGTGAAGCTTTCTTT.

The rearrangement links TRBV28 to TRBJ2-5; either TRBD1 or TRBD2 may supply D (6 bases each). The V gene's germline CDR1 is MDHEN and CDR2 SYDVKM. Trimming took 8 bases from V and 9 from J, leaving 22 bases between them. The CDR3 runs 14 residues. The CDR3 DNA sequence: TGTGCCAGCGGAGGGGGGCCTGTCATGCGTCCCCAGTACTTC. Translating it yields CASGGGPVMRPQYF.

The chain uses TRBV11-3 and TRBJ1-1; a possible D gene is TRBD1 (6 bases). The germline V gene has CDR1 SGHNT and CDR2 YENEEA. CDR3 length: 13 residues. Trimming took off 6 bases at V and 3 bases at J, with 11 bases between the two ends. The CDR3 nucleotides read TGTGCCAGCAGTCCAGGGGTGGACACTGAAGCTTTCTTT. It encodes CASSPGVDTEAFF.

This chain uses TRBV6-5 with TRBJ1-1, with D unresolved. The CDR3 length is 14 residues. Germline V CDR1 and CDR2: MNHEY, SVGAGI. The V gene lost 7 bases and the J gene lost 1 base, with 13 bases spanning the gap. DNA for the CDR3: TGTGCCAGCACTTTCACAAGGGAGAACACTGAAGCTTTCTTT. Its translation is CASTFTRENTEAFF.